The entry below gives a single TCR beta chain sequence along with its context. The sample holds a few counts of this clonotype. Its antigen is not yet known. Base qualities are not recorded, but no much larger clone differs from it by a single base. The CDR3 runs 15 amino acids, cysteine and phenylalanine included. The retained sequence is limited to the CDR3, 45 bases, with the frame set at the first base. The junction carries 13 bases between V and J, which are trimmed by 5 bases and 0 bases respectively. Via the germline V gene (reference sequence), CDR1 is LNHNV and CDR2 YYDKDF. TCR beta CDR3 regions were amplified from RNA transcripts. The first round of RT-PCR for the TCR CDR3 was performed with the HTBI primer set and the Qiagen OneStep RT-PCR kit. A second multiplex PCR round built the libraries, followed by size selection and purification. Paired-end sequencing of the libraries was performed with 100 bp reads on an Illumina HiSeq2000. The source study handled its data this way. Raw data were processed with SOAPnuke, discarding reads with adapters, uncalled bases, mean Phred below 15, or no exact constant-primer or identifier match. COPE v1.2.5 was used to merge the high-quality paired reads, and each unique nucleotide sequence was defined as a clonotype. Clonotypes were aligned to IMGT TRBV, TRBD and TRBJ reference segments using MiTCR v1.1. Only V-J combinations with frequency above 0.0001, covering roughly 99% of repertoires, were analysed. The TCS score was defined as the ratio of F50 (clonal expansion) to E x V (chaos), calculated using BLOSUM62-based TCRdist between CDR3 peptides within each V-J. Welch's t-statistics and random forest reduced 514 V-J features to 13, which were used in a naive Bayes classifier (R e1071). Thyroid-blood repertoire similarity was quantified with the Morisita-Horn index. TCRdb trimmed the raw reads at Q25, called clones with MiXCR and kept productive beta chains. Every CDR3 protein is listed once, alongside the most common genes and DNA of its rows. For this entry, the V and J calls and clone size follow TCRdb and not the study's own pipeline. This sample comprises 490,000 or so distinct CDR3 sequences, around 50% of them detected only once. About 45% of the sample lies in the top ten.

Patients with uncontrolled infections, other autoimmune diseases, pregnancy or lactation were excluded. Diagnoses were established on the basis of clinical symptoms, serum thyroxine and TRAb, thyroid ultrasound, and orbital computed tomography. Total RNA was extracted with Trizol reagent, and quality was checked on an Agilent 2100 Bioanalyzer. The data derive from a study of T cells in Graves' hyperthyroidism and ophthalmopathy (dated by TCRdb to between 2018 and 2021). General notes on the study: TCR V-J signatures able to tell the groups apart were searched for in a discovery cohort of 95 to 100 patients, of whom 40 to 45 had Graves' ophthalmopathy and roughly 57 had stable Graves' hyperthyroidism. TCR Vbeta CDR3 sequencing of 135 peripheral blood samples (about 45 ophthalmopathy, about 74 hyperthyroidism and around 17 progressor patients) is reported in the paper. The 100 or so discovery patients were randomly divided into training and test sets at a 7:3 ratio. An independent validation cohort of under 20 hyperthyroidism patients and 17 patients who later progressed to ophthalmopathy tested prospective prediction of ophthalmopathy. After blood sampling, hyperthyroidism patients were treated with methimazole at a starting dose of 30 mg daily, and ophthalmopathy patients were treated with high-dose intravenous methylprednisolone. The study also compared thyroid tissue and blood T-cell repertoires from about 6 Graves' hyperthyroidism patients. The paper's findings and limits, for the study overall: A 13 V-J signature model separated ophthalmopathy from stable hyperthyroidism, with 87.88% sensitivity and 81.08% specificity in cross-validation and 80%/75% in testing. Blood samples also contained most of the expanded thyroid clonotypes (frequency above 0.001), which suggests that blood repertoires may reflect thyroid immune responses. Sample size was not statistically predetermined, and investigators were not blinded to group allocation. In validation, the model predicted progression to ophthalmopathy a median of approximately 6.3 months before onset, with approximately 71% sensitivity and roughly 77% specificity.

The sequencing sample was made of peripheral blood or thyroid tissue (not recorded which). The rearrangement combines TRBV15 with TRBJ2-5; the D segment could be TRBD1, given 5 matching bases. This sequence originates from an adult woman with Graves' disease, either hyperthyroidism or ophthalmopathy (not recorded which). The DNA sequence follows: TGTGCCACCAGCTCCGACAGACACAACCAAGAGACCCAGTACTTC. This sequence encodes CATSSDRHNQETQYF. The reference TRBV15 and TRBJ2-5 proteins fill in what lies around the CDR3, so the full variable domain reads DAMVIQNPRYQVTQFGKPVTLSCSQTLNHNVMYWYQQKSSQAPKLLFHYYDKDFNNEADTPDNFQSRRPNTSFCFLDIRSPGLGDTAMYLCATSSDRHNQETQYFGPGTRLLVL.